This TCR beta chain stems from a study of blood T cell repertoires in COVID-19. Across the study: T cells, B-cell-depleted T cells, or PBMCs supplied cDNA or gDNA.

Per the authors' pipeline: Amplifying reference gene primers gave estimates of nucleated cell counts. Assay used: immunoSEQ multiplex PCR; TCRdb lists only in-frame clones, some missing. The V and J calls and the clone size are those of that table, but D and trimming were determined from the DNA. This sample has roughly 250,000 clones, with around 83% found just once. Material for sequencing was peripheral blood. The clonotype was recovered from a man aged 40-55 years with active or convalescent COVID-19.

The CDR3 DNA is TGTGCCTGGAACTCCGGGACGGGAGGGGAAAAACTGTTTTTT. It translates to CAWNSGTGGEKLFF. The chain uses TRBV30 and TRBJ1-4; a possible D gene is TRBD1 (5 bases). The ends were cut back, 4 bases at V and 8 bases at J, with 17 bases in the middle. The germline gives CDR1 GTSNPN, CDR2 SVGIG (reference sequence). CDR3 length: 14 residues.